Below, 27 T cell receptor beta chains from the same sample are listed, as sequenced in a study of STAT5B mutations in CD4+ large granular lymphocyte leukemia (dated by TCRdb to about 2022). Library prep was done by the immunoSEQ multiplex PCR assay. TCRdb holds this immuneACCESS table with in-frame rearrangements only. Some clones are missing; in checked studies, unresolved V genes explain under half, and the rest has no known cause. Present in this sample are around 30,000 clones, about 76% of which were seen just once. Jointly, the top ten make up about 0.95% of the sample. Sequencing used CD4+ T cells from blood buffy coats. The receptor set was obtained from a human donor in good health.

The chain joins TRBV4-2 to TRBJ1-2; possibly TRBD1 for D (6 bases). CDR1 and CDR2 (germline): LGHNA, YNFKEQ. The V end lost 0 bases, the J end lost 6 bases, and 11 bases lay between the germline ends. The CDR3 is 14 amino acids. This chain's CDR3 is CASSQDGGGDGYTF. CDR3 coding DNA: TGTGCCAGCAGCCAAGACGGAGGGGGAGATGGCTACACCTTC.

V and J are TRBV7-9 and TRBJ2-3; 8 bases match TRBD2. The CDR3 covers 15 residues. Trimming cost V 2 bases and J 7 bases; bases outside gene matches: 8. Germline-derived CDR1 and CDR2 are SEHNR and FQNEAQ (reference sequence). In nucleotides, the CDR3 is TGTGCCAGCAGCTTATCCGGGAGCGGGGGAAATACGCAGTATTTT. This translates into CASSLSGSGGNTQYF.

The chain is built from TRBV2 and TRBJ1-5, with 7 positions matching TRBD1. Germline V gene data show CDR1 as SNHLY and CDR2 as FYNNEI. The CDR3 is made up of 14 amino acids. V shed 8 bases and J 4 bases; nucleotides not matched to a gene: 8. The chain's CDR3 is CASGQDLRNQPQHF. The CDR3 DNA is TGTGCCAGCGGACAGGACCTGCGAAATCAGCCCCAGCATTTT.

The rearrangement joins TRBV28 to TRBJ2-7, with D perhaps being TRBD1 or TRBD2 (6 bases each). The CDR3 runs to 12 residues. V was shortened by 5 bases and J by 5 bases, with 10 bases between the two germline ends. CDR1 and CDR2 (germline): MDHEN, SYDVKM. CDR3 protein: CASSRGVNEQYV. CDR3 DNA: TGTGCCAGCAGTAGGGGGGTAAACGAGCAGTACGTC.

The chain uses TRBV11-3 and TRBJ2-5, with D possibly TRBD2 on 6 matching bases. The V end was cut by 0 bases, the J end by 5 bases, with 13 bases between. The CDR3 extends over 15 amino acids. Germline CDR1 SGHNT, CDR2 YENEEA. CDR3 residues: CASSLDSGDAETQYF. The CDR3, as DNA: TGTGCCAGCAGCTTAGATAGCGGAGACGCGGAGACCCAGTACTTC.

This chain connects TRBV28 to TRBJ2-3; the match to TRBD2 covers 9 bases. Per germline, CDR1 MDHEN and CDR2 SYDVKM. CDR3 length: 13 residues. With 7 bases clipped from V and 1 base from J, the junction kept 0 bases outside the gene matches. The CDR3 region is CASKRGGTDTQYF. The CDR3 DNA sequence: TGTGCCAGCAAGCGGGGGGGCACAGATACGCAGTATTTT. Looking up the rest from reference TRBV28 and TRBJ2-3 gives the full variable domain: DVKVTQSSRYLVKRTGEKVFLECVQDMDHENMFWYRQDPGLGLRLIYFSYDVKMKEKGDIPEGYSVSREKKERFSLILESASTNQTSMYLCASKRGGTDTQYFGPGTRLTVL.

This chain links TRBV10-3 with TRBJ2-1; possibly TRBD1 or TRBD2 for D (6 bases each). V was shortened by 3 bases and J by 2 bases, with 8 bases between the two germline ends. Per germline, CDR1 ENHRY and CDR2 SYGVKD. The CDR3 sequence is 14 residues long. The CDR3 sequence is CAISEGGPYNEQFF. The CDR3 DNA reads TGTGCCATCAGTGAAGGGGGGCCCTACAATGAGCAGTTCTTC.

A remark on this clone: The germline gene is not matched at one end of the junction; a read error may be the cause. The chain employs TRBV2 and TRBJ1-2; D perhaps matches TRBD1 (5 bases). Germline V gives CDR1 SNHLY, CDR2 FYNNEI. The CDR3 sequence is 13 residues long. Written as DNA, the CDR3 is TGTGCCAGCAGGGAAGGGGCCTTGGGTGGCTACACCTTC. This encodes CASREGALGGYTF.

The chain has TRBV5-6 and TRBJ1-3; D is undetermined. CDR1 SGHDT and CDR2 YYEEEE come from the germline V gene. The CDR3 covers 15 residues. Trimming removed 3 bases at V and 3 bases at J, with 13 bases between. The CDR3 region has the DNA TGTGCCAGCAGCTCCGTAGGGAGGGATGGAAACACCATATATTTT. The encoded protein is CASSSVGRDGNTIYF.

This clone has just a few counts. Germline is not matched at one junction end, which may reflect a read error. The chain employs TRBV7-7 and TRBJ2-1; D gene uncertain. This CDR3 is 16 amino acids long. Germline CDR1 and CDR2: SSHAT and FNYEAQ (reference sequence). This chain's CDR3 is CASSFRTKGEHNEQFF. The CDR3 DNA follows: TGTGCTAGCAGCTTTAGGACCAAGGGTGAACACAATGAGCAGTTCTTC.

This clone was counted only a few times. V gene TRBV19 combines with J gene TRBJ1-2, with TRBD1 as a possible D gene (5 bases). The germline CDR1 and CDR2 sequences are LNHDA and SQIVND (reference sequence). This CDR3 contains 15 residues. The germline V and J ends were trimmed by 5 bases and 7 bases, with 20 bases remaining between them. In nucleotides, the CDR3 is TGTGCCAGTAGTCGTCTGGGGGAGGCCGGGGGTGGCTACACCTTC. Protein: CASSRLGEAGGGYTF.

This clone was recorded only once. The V and J genes are TRBV5-1 and TRBJ2-1; TRBD1 aligns across 7 bases. J gave up 5 bases and V 0 bases, and 5 bases lay outside the gene matches. Germline lookup yields CDR1 SGHRS and CDR2 YFSETQ. The CDR3 is 15 amino acids. For the CDR3, the DNA is TGCGCCAGCAGCTTGGGACAGGGTACTCACAATGAGCAGTTCTTC. It is translated as CASSLGQGTHNEQFF.

This chain connects TRBV7-2 to TRBJ1-2; TRBD1 aligns across 7 bases. The J segment lost 0 bases and the V segment lost 5 bases, leaving 3 bases of the junction unmatched. Germline assignment: CDR1 SGHTA and CDR2 FQGNSA. This CDR3 is built from 14 residues. CDR3 region: CASSLGTANYGYTF. As DNA, the CDR3 is TGTGCCAGCAGCCTCGGGACAGCTAACTATGGCTACACCTTC.

The rearrangement joins TRBV28 to TRBJ1-1; D gene ambiguous. The CDR3 is 14 residues long. Per germline, CDR1 MDHEN and CDR2 SYDVKM. The ends were cut back, 2 bases at V and 2 bases at J, with 9 bases in the middle. The CDR3 nucleotides are TGTGCCAGCAGTTTAGGTTTGGTCAACACTGAAGCTTTCTTT. Its protein is CASSLGLVNTEAFF. The variable domain in full, with the rest retrieved from reference TRBV28 and TRBJ1-1, is DVKVTQSSRYLVKRTGEKVFLECVQDMDHENMFWYRQDPGLGLRLIYFSYDVKMKEKGDIPEGYSVSREKKERFSLILESASTNQTSMYLCASSLGLVNTEAFFGQGTRLTVV.

This clone came up once. CDR3 nucleotide sequence: TGTGCCAGTAGTGCCACAGGCATGAACCTCTACGAGCAGTACTTC. Amino acid sequence: CASSATGMNLYEQYF. This chain uses TRBV19 with TRBJ2-7; D is possibly TRBD1 (5 bases). The germline CDR1 and CDR2 sequences are LNHDA and SQIVND (reference sequence). The CDR3 loop spans 15 amino acids. The V end was cut by 5 bases, the J end by 3 bases, with 17 bases between.

V usage is TRBV5-4 and J usage is TRBJ2-3; unclear D gene. Germline V gene sequence: CDR1 SGHNT, CDR2 YYREEE (reference sequence). The CDR3 contains 13 residues. V was shortened by 4 bases and J by 7 bases, with 13 bases between the two germline ends. In DNA, the CDR3 is TGTGCCAGCAGCCTCACGGGTTACAATACGCAGTATTTT. Translation gives CASSLTGYNTQYF.

CDR3 sequence: CASSHGLAGDVETQYF. The CDR3 DNA reads as TGCGCCAGCAGCCACGGACTAGCGGGAGACGTGGAGACCCAGTACTTC. The chain joins TRBV4-3 to TRBJ2-5; TRBD2 agrees at 13 bases. The ends lost 3 bases at V and 5 bases at J; junction bases unmatched: 6. Germline CDR1 reads LGHNA; CDR2 reads YSLEER. The CDR3 consists of 16 residues.

This chain uses TRBV7-2 with TRBJ2-7, with D possibly being TRBD2 (6 bases). The CDR3 length is 13 residues. Germline V gives CDR1 SGHTA, CDR2 FQGNSA. V lost 5 bases, J lost 2 bases, and 10 bases lay in between. This CDR3 is CASSPGGAYEQYF. The CDR3 DNA reads as TGTGCCAGCAGCCCCGGAGGGGCCTACGAGCAGTACTTC. The whole variable domain, remainder taken from reference TRBV7-2 and TRBJ2-7, is GAGVSQSPSNKVTEKGKDVELRCDPISGHTALYWYRQSLGQGLEFLIYFQGNSAPDKSGLPSDRFSAERTGGSVSTLTIQRTQQEDSAVYLCASSPGGAYEQYFGPGTRLTVT.

V and J are TRBV5-1 and TRBJ1-3, with D maybe TRBD1 (5 bases). The CDR3 is 14 residues long. Looked up from germline, CDR1 is SGHRS and CDR2 is YFSETQ. The V end was cut by 4 bases, the J end by 3 bases, with 11 bases between. In nucleotides, the CDR3 is TGCGCCAGCAGCCCGACAGCGCTTGGAAACACCATATATTTT. Translating it yields CASSPTALGNTIYF. Complete variable domain (other parts from reference TRBV5-1 and TRBJ1-3): KAGVTQTPRYLIKTRGQQVTLSCSPISGHRSVSWYQQTPGQGLQFLFEYFSETQRNKGNFPGRFSGRQFSNSRSEMNVSTLELGDSALYLCASSPTALGNTIYFGEGSWLTVV.

The chain joins TRBV6-6 to TRBJ2-5; D may be TRBD2 (5 bases). This CDR3 comprises 12 residues. Germline V gene data show CDR1 as MNHNY and CDR2 as SVGAGI (reference sequence). The V gene lost 10 bases and the J gene lost 5 bases, with 14 bases spanning the gap. The CDR3 DNA follows: TGTGCCACCAGACTTGGCGGGGAGACCCAGTACTTC. Its translation is CATRLGGETQYF.

Concerning this clone: One junction end disagrees with the germline gene, perhaps due to a read error. The chain links TRBV2 to TRBJ2-5; D uncertain. This CDR3 region has 10 residues. Germline values: CDR1 SNHLY, CDR2 FYNNEI. CDR3 sequence (DNA): TGTGCCAGCAGAGAAGAGACCCAGTACTTC. Translating it yields CASREETQYF.

The rearrangement joins TRBV6-5 to TRBJ1-2, with 7 bases fitting TRBD1. V gave up 2 bases and J gave up 2 bases; unmatched junction bases: 2. The CDR3 is made up of 14 amino acids. Per germline, CDR1 MNHEY and CDR2 SVGAGI. CDR3 region: CASSYDRVNYGYTF. Written as DNA, the CDR3 is TGTGCCAGCAGTTACGACAGGGTCAACTATGGCTACACCTTC.

The chain joins TRBV7-2 to TRBJ2-5, with 7 bases that match TRBD2. There are 15 residues in the CDR3. Germline assignment: CDR1 SGHTA and CDR2 FQGNSA. Trimming took 1 base from V and 4 from J; bases not matched to a gene: 6. The CDR3 loop reads CASSLDPAGRETQYF. DNA for the CDR3: TGTGCCAGCAGCTTAGACCCAGCGGGGAGAGAGACCCAGTACTTC.

The chain has TRBV19 and TRBJ2-7; unclear D gene. Germline V CDR1 and CDR2: LNHDA, SQIVND (reference sequence). Trimming took off 8 bases at V and 1 base at J, with 12 bases between the two ends. This CDR3 has 13 residues. CDR3 loop: CASRGGRSYEQYF. In DNA, the CDR3 is TGTGCCAGTCGTGGCGGACGTTCCTACGAGCAGTACTTC.

The chain links TRBV27 to TRBJ1-5; no firm D call. The germline CDR1 and CDR2 sequences are MNHEY and SMNVEV (reference sequence). This CDR3 is 15 amino acids long. With 5 bases removed from V and 6 bases from J, the gap between germline ends came to 17 bases. CDR3 loop: CASSPRLNTGQPQHF. The CDR3 DNA reads TGTGCCAGCAGTCCACGACTAAACACGGGTCAGCCCCAGCATTTT.

J is TRBJ2-7 and V is TRBV18; D not resolved. Germline V lookup: CDR1 KGHSH, CDR2 LQKENI. This CDR3 has 16 amino acids. V was trimmed by 3 bases and J by 0 bases, leaving 15 bases between them. The chain's CDR3 is CASSPFGQHYSYEQYF. The DNA of the CDR3 is TGTGCCAGCTCACCTTTTGGGCAGCACTACTCCTACGAGCAGTACTTC.

This chain uses TRBV5-1 with TRBJ2-2; D unclear. CDR3 length: 14 residues. The germline V and J ends were trimmed by 6 bases and 6 bases, with 15 bases remaining between them. The germline gives CDR1 SGHRS, CDR2 YFSETQ. The CDR3 DNA reads as TGCGCCAGCAAGCCCCACGCCGGGCCCGGGGAGCTGTTTTTT. Amino acid sequence: CASKPHAGPGELFF.